These 32 T cell receptor beta chains originate from one sample sequenced in a study of blood T cell repertoires in COVID-19. Data came from immunoSEQ multiplex PCR; TCRdb stores just in-frame clones and leaves some out. This table has tens of thousands of clones, about 90% appearing once. Input material: peripheral blood. Receptors originate from a man aged 45-60 years with COVID-19, enrolled during active disease.

The chain links TRBV19 to TRBJ1-1; 7 positions agree with TRBD1. CDR3 length equals 15 residues. The J segment lost 5 bases and the V segment lost 5 bases, leaving 11 bases of the junction unmatched. Germline CDR1 reads LNHDA; CDR2 reads SQIVND (reference sequence). CDR3 loop: CASSANRGHGTEAFF. CDR3 coding DNA: TGTGCCAGTAGTGCCAACAGGGGCCATGGGACTGAAGCTTTCTTT.

The chain employs TRBV5-1 and TRBJ1-4; D is uncertain. The V gene lost 2 bases and the J gene lost 5 bases, with 13 bases spanning the gap. Germline values: CDR1 SGHRS, CDR2 YFSETQ. The CDR3 sequence is 15 residues long. CDR3 loop: CASSLLGQTNEKLFF. The CDR3 DNA is TGCGCCAGCAGCTTACTGGGTCAGACAAATGAAAAACTGTTTTTT.

The chain is built from TRBV11-2 and TRBJ2-7; D ambiguous. The CDR3 consists of 11 residues. Germline values: CDR1 SGHAT, CDR2 FQNNGV. V lost 5 bases and J lost 4, with 6 bases in between. The CDR3 sequence: CASSPLYEQYF. The DNA of the CDR3 is TGTGCCAGCAGCCCCCTATACGAGCAGTACTTC.

The V gene is TRBV27, the J gene TRBJ2-7; D is unresolved. Trimming removed 6 bases from V and 0 bases from J, with 12 bases in between. This CDR3 has 14 residues. The germline gives CDR1 MNHEY, CDR2 SMNVEV (reference sequence). The CDR3 is CASSSVGSSYEQYF. The DNA for the CDR3 is TGTGCCAGCAGCTCGGTGGGCAGCTCCTACGAGCAGTACTTC.

This chain joins TRBV6-1 and TRBJ2-6; 7 bases line up with TRBD1. With 3 bases clipped from V and 3 bases from J, the junction kept 5 bases outside the gene matches. This CDR3 has 16 residues. Per germline, CDR1 MNHNS and CDR2 SASEGT. Here the CDR3 DNA reads TGTGCCAGCAGTGACAGGGGGTTCTTTGGGGCCAACGTCCTGACTTTC. Translation: CASSDRGFFGANVLTF.

The genes are TRBV3-1 (or the pseudogene TRBV3-2) and TRBJ1-1; perhaps TRBD1 as D (5 bases). Germline CDR1 and CDR2: LGHDT and YNNKEL (reference sequence). The ends were cut back, 3 bases at V and 4 bases at J, with 9 bases in the middle. There are 13 residues in the CDR3. This chain's CDR3 is CASSQGRATEAFF. CDR3 DNA: TGTGCCAGCAGCCAGGGCAGGGCCACTGAAGCTTTCTTT.

This sequence joins TRBV7-9 and TRBJ1-1, with 8 nucleotides matching TRBD1. The CDR3 runs 15 residues. Germline CDR1 reads SEHNR; CDR2 reads FQNEAQ (reference sequence). Losses at the gene ends were 7 bases for V and 1 base for J; bases not matched to a gene: 8. This chain's CDR3 is CASTRDRIRNTEAFF. For the CDR3, the DNA is TGTGCCAGCACTAGGGACAGGATAAGGAACACTGAAGCTTTCTTT.

CDR3 amino acids: CASSQHPKGRLNTEAFF. The CDR3 DNA follows: TGCGCCAGCAGCCAACACCCTAAGGGGCGGTTGAACACTGAAGCTTTCTTT. The chain has TRBV4-1 and TRBJ1-1; weak D call: TRBD1 (5 bases). The CDR3 has 17 amino acids. The V end was cut by 2 bases, the J end by 0 bases, with 16 bases between. Germline CDR1 reads MGHRA; CDR2 reads YSYEKL.

The chain carries TRBV7-2 and TRBJ1-2; maybe TRBD1 (6 bases). This CDR3 spans 13 amino acids. Germline lookup yields CDR1 SGHTA and CDR2 FQGNSA. V lost 5 bases, J lost 8 bases, and 15 bases lay in between. CDR3 amino acids: CASSPTGQRGYTF. As DNA, the CDR3 is TGTGCCAGCAGCCCGACAGGACAGAGGGGCTACACCTTC.

This chain connects TRBV25-1 to TRBJ1-2; TRBD1 aligns across 7 bases. CDR1 is MGHDK, CDR2 SYGVNS, per germline. V lost 3 bases, J lost 8 bases, and 6 bases stayed unmatched. CDR3 length: 13 amino acids. CDR3 residues: CASSEGWDRGYTF. Written as DNA, the CDR3 is TGTGCCAGCAGTGAGGGGTGGGACAGAGGCTACACCTTC.

The chain combines TRBV5-1 with TRBJ2-3; 12 bases agree with TRBD2. Per germline, CDR1 SGHRS and CDR2 YFSETQ. This CDR3 has 16 residues. V was clipped by 4 bases and J by 6 bases; unmatched bases: 9. CDR3 sequence (DNA): TGCGCCAGCAGCCAATCTAGCGGGAGGGCCCGGGATACGCAGTATTTT. It codes for CASSQSSGRARDTQYF.

This chain connects TRBV30 to TRBJ1-2; D unclear. The germline V and J ends were trimmed by 2 bases and 7 bases, with 14 bases remaining between them. The length of the CDR3 is 13 residues. Germline CDR1 GTSNPN, CDR2 SVGIG (reference sequence). The CDR3 DNA reads TGTGCCTGGAGTCAAGGACGGGATGGTGGCTACACCTTC. Translating it yields CAWSQGRDGGYTF.

The chain uses TRBV28 and TRBJ1-2; the match to TRBD1 covers 7 bases. The CDR3 length is 14 residues. Germline lookup yields CDR1 MDHEN and CDR2 SYDVKM. V was pared by 6 bases and J by 5 bases, with 9 bases of the junction left unmatched. CDR3 in DNA: TGTGCCAGCAGACCGGGACAGAGAGCGTATGGCTACACCTTC. Amino acids: CASRPGQRAYGYTF.

This clone was detected once. CDR3 region: CASSPTAGRGPDTQYF. Written as DNA, the CDR3 is TGTGCCAGCAGCCCTACAGCGGGACGGGGCCCAGATACGCAGTATTTT. The J gene is TRBJ2-3, the V gene TRBV11-2, with 7 bases identical to TRBD2. The V gene end was trimmed by 5 bases and the J gene end by 4 bases; junction bases not matched to a gene: 12. Germline V gene data show CDR1 as SGHAT and CDR2 as FQNNGV. This CDR3 has 16 amino acids.

The rearrangement joins TRBV7-2 to TRBJ2-5; maybe TRBD2 (6 bases). This CDR3 contains 16 residues. The germline V and J ends were trimmed by 0 bases and 4 bases, with 15 bases remaining between them. CDR1 is SGHTA and CDR2 is FQGNSA in the germline V gene. CDR3 sequence reads: CASSLALLARAETQYF. CDR3 coding DNA: TGTGCCAGCAGCTTAGCGCTACTAGCACGGGCAGAGACCCAGTACTTC.

With regard to this clone: The sample contains more than one DNA sequence encoding this CDR3. This chain connects TRBV19 to TRBJ1-5; D is perhaps TRBD1 (5 bases). There are 14 residues in the CDR3. Germline CDR1 and CDR2: LNHDA and SQIVND (reference sequence). The V gene lost 1 base and the J gene lost 2 bases, with 6 bases spanning the gap. CDR3: CASSIAGGNQPQHF. In DNA, the CDR3 is TGTGCCAGTAGTATAGCGGGGGGCAATCAGCCCCAGCATTTT.

This clone was seen just once. The genes are TRBV28 and TRBJ2-5; 7 bases agree with TRBD1. This CDR3 has 14 residues. The junction had 5 bases not matched to a gene; V was cut back by 6 bases and J by 1 base. From germline, CDR1 is MDHEN and CDR2 SYDVKM. The CDR3 DNA is TGTGCCAGCAGCTGGACAGGCCCCCAAGAGACCCAGTACTTC. Translation gives CASSWTGPQETQYF.

This chain joins TRBV5-1 and TRBJ1-2, with 8 bases matching TRBD1. CDR3 size: 14 residues. Germline loops: CDR1 SGHRS, CDR2 YFSETQ. V was pared by 4 bases and J by 3 bases, with 5 bases of the junction left unmatched. As DNA, the CDR3 is TGCGCCAGCAGCCCGGGACAGGAGGACTATGGCTACACCTTC. Its protein product is CASSPGQEDYGYTF.

This clone showed up just once. The chain links TRBV20-1 to TRBJ2-3, with 10 nucleotides matching TRBD2. The V gene's germline CDR1 is DFQATT and CDR2 SNEGSKA (reference sequence). V shed 3 bases, J shed 6 bases, and the junction held 6 bases outside the gene matches. The CDR3 contains 14 residues. The CDR3 DNA reads TGCAGTGCTAGTCCTAGCGGGAGACCCGATACGCAGTATTTT. It yields the protein CSASPSGRPDTQYF.

V and J are TRBV19 and TRBJ1-5; TRBD1 matches at 9 bases. V was pared by 7 bases and J by 1 base, with 8 bases of the junction left unmatched. Germline values: CDR1 LNHDA, CDR2 SQIVND (reference sequence). The CDR3 runs to 16 residues. CDR3 nucleotides: TGTGCCAGTACCCCGGCGGGACAGGGAAGCAATCAGCCCCAGCATTTT. Translated: CASTPAGQGSNQPQHF. Together with reference TRBV19 and TRBJ1-5, the CDR3 gives the full variable domain: DGGITQSPKYLFRKEGQNVTLSCEQNLNHDAMYWYRQDPGQGLRLIYYSQIVNDFQKGDIAEGYSVSREKKESFPLTVTSAQKNPTAFYLCASTPAGQGSNQPQHFGDGTRLSIL.

The V and J genes are TRBV4-3 and TRBJ1-2; 8 nucleotides match TRBD1. CDR1 is LGHNA, CDR2 YSLEER, per germline. Losses at the gene ends were 5 bases for V and 0 bases for J; bases not matched to a gene: 5. CDR3 length: 15 amino acids. The CDR3 region is CASSYRQGTNYGYTF. The CDR3 coding sequence is TGCGCCAGCAGCTACCGACAGGGGACTAACTATGGCTACACCTTC.

V is TRBV7-2 and J is TRBJ2-7; a weak D match, TRBD1 (6 bases). Germline CDR1 is SGHTA and CDR2 is FQGNSA. The CDR3 extends over 13 amino acids. V was clipped by 4 bases and J by 6 bases, with 13 bases between them. CDR3 in amino acids: CASSSGQLGEQYF. In DNA form, the CDR3 reads TGTGCCAGCAGCTCCGGACAGTTGGGCGAGCAGTACTTC.

This chain uses TRBV5-4 with TRBJ2-1; 11 bases are shared with TRBD2. The CDR3 runs 19 residues. CDR1 and CDR2 (germline): SGHNT, YYREEE (reference sequence). Unmatched junction bases numbered 14, after V lost 6 bases and J lost 0 bases. The CDR3 sequence is CASTPRTSGPWSSYNEQFF. The CDR3 DNA reads TGTGCCAGCACCCCGAGGACTAGCGGGCCTTGGAGCTCCTACAATGAGCAGTTCTTC.

This clone was seen only a few times. This sequence joins TRBV6-2 or TRBV6-3 and TRBJ1-5; a weak D match, TRBD1 (6 bases). This CDR3 is built from 15 residues. V was shortened by 5 bases and J by 4 bases, with 15 bases between the two germline ends. CDR1 and CDR2 (germline): MNHEY, SVGEGT. The CDR3 here is CASSRTALGNQPQHF. As DNA, the CDR3 is TGTGCCAGCAGTCGGACAGCGCTTGGGAATCAGCCCCAGCATTTT.

This chain uses TRBV5-1 with TRBJ2-1; a weak D match, TRBD2 (6 bases). CDR1 SGHRS and CDR2 YFSETQ come from the germline V gene. Deletions cut 2 bases from V and 8 bases from J, with 11 bases between. CDR3 length: 13 residues. CDR3 loop: CASSFISGDEQFF. DNA for the CDR3: TGCGCCAGCAGCTTTATTAGCGGCGATGAGCAGTTCTTC.

The V and J genes are TRBV6-6 and TRBJ1-5; TRBD1 matches at 8 bases. CDR3 length: 16 residues. With 3 bases clipped from V and 5 bases from J, the junction kept 9 bases outside the gene matches. Germline assignment: CDR1 MNHNY and CDR2 SVGAGI (reference sequence). In DNA form, the CDR3 reads TGTGCCAGCAGTTATTACGGGCAGGGGGCCTATCAGCCCCAGCATTTT. Its translation: CASSYYGQGAYQPQHF.

This chain links TRBV5-5 with TRBJ2-7, with 7 bases fitting TRBD1. V dropped 4 bases and J dropped 5; count of bases not matched to a gene: 9. This CDR3 has 14 amino acids. CDR1 SGHKS and CDR2 YYEKEE come from the germline V gene (reference sequence). CDR3 sequence: CASSRGLDVDEQYF. In DNA, the CDR3 is TGTGCCAGCAGCAGGGGGCTTGACGTCGACGAGCAGTACTTC.

This sequence joins TRBV18 and TRBJ2-3; 10 bases match TRBD2. The CDR3 loop spans 16 amino acids. From germline, CDR1 is KGHSH and CDR2 LQKENI. With V trimmed by 1 base and J by 5 bases, 6 bases remained unmatched. The CDR3 DNA sequence: TGTGCCAGCTCACCACTAGCGGGAGGCCCCGGAGATACGCAGTATTTT. Protein product: CASSPLAGGPGDTQYF.

The rearrangement links TRBV6-4 to TRBJ1-1, with D maybe TRBD1 (5 bases). V lost 5 bases and J 4 bases, leaving 14 bases between the germline ends. This CDR3 region has 14 residues. Germline V gene sequence: CDR1 MRHNA, CDR2 SNTAGT. CDR3 residues: CASSRDGGITEAFF. The CDR3 region has the DNA TGTGCCAGCAGTAGAGATGGGGGGATCACTGAAGCTTTCTTT.

The chain has TRBV18 and TRBJ2-7; TRBD1 matches at 9 bases. The V and J ends lost 6 bases and 9 bases, in that order; junction bases with no gene match: 12. This CDR3 contains 14 residues. Germline V gives CDR1 KGHSH, CDR2 LQKENI. For the CDR3, the DNA is TGTGCCAGCTCCACTGGTCTGACAGGGGGGGTGCAGTACTTC. This gives the protein CASSTGLTGGVQYF.

J is TRBJ2-2 and V is TRBV18; tentatively, D is TRBD1 (6 bases). Trimming pared 2 bases from V and 1 base from J, leaving 8 bases between. The CDR3 loop spans 15 amino acids. From germline, CDR1 is KGHSH and CDR2 LQKENI. CDR3 loop: CASSPSGQNTGELFF. The CDR3 region has the DNA TGTGCCAGCTCACCATCGGGACAGAACACCGGGGAGCTGTTTTTT.

The chain combines TRBV5-4 with TRBJ2-7; possibly TRBD2 for D (5 bases). The germline V gene has CDR1 SGHNT and CDR2 YYREEE (reference sequence). CDR3 length: 16 residues. Trimming took off 6 bases at V and 0 bases at J, with 19 bases between the two ends. The CDR3 sequence is CASTTSGGLSSYEQYF. In DNA, the CDR3 is TGTGCCAGCACCACCTCCGGAGGTTTAAGCTCCTACGAGCAGTACTTC. Combining the CDR3 with reference TRBV5-4 and TRBJ2-7 gives the whole variable domain ETGVTQSPTHLIKTRGQQVTLRCSSQSGHNTVSWYQQALGQGPQFIFQYYREEENGRGNFPPRFSGLQFPNYSSELNVNALELDDSALYLCASTTSGGLSSYEQYFGPGTRLTVT.